The rows below give T cell receptor beta chains drawn from one sample of a study of T cells after yellow fever vaccination. Each CDR3 protein gets one entry after TCRdb re-called the 5' RACE reads with MiXCR. The sample yields 200,000 to 300,000 distinct CDR3 sequences, around 6.7% seen once. The sequenced sample was CD4+ T cells sorted from PBMCs, obtained on the day of the yellow fever booster vaccination. The receptors here all came from a man aged 25-45 years who received the YFV17D yellow fever vaccine. CDR3s include the opening cysteine and the closing phenylalanine or tryptophan. A D gene is named only where the DNA matches it firmly. The size field is filled for only some rows; it gives once, few, many or a size class.

size	D	length	J	V	CDR3	DNA
few	TRBD1	13	TRBJ1-4	TRBV12-3/TRBV12-4	CASSFRGERLLFF	TGTGCCAGCAGTTTCAGGGGGGAGCGGCTCCTGTTTTTT
-	-	14	TRBJ1-5	TRBV5-5	CASSLTAGNQPQHF	TGTGCCAGCAGCTTGACAGCCGGCAATCAGCCCCAGCATTTT
-	-	15	TRBJ2-7	TRBV7-2	CASSRPWSSSYEQYF	TGTGCCAGCAGCCGGCCATGGTCTAGCTCCTACGAGCAGTACTTC
many	-	12	TRBJ2-7	TRBV28	CATHSGAGEQYF	TGTGCCACCCATTCAGGGGCAGGCGAGCAGTACTTC
few	-	14	TRBJ2-3	TRBV18	CASSPEGSTDTQYF	TGTGCCAGCTCACCGGAGGGGTCGACAGATACGCAGTATTTT
many	-	12	TRBJ2-2	TRBV10-3	CAISDFVGELFF	TGTGCCATCAGTGATTTTGTCGGGGAGCTGTTTTTT
-	TRBD1	10	TRBJ2-7	TRBV20-1	CSTGQAEQYF	TGCAGTACAGGACAGGCGGAGCAGTACTTC
few	-	15	TRBJ2-7	TRBV5-1	CASSLRDSLTYEQYF	TGCGCCAGCAGTCTCAGGGATTCCTTAACCTACGAGCAGTACTTC
many	-	16	TRBJ2-1	TRBV4-3	CASSQEMPSSYNEQFF	TGCGCCAGCAGCCAAGAAATGCCCTCATCCTACAATGAGCAGTTCTTC
-	-	11	TRBJ2-5	TRBV6-5	CASRQGGTQYF	TGTGCCAGCAGACAGGGTGGGACCCAGTACTTC
few	-	14	TRBJ1-2	TRBV12-3/TRBV12-4	CASSFELINYGYTF	TGTGCCAGCAGTTTTGAGTTGATCAACTATGGCTACACCTTC
-	-	12	TRBJ1-2	TRBV20-1	CSASTGSRGYTF	TGCAGTGCTAGTACAGGGAGCCGTGGCTACACCTTC
-	TRBD1	13	TRBJ2-3	TRBV20-1	CSARRDRGDTQYF	TGCAGTGCTAGACGAGACAGGGGCGATACGCAGTATTTT
many	-	16	TRBJ2-3	TRBV5-1	CASRGSGLLGADTQYF	TGCGCCAGCAGGGGGTCCGGACTCCTTGGCGCAGATACGCAGTATTTT
few	TRBD1	13	TRBJ1-1	TRBV4-1	CASSRQGDTEAFF	TGCGCCAGCAGCCGACAGGGGGACACTGAAGCTTTCTTT
few	TRBD2	16	TRBJ2-3	TRBV11-2	CASSMGLAGERGTQYF	TGTGCCAGCAGCATGGGACTAGCGGGAGAACGGGGTACGCAGTATTTT
many	-	16	TRBJ2-6	TRBV6-2/TRBV6-3	CASSLLDSAGANVLTF	TGTGCCAGCAGCCTTTTGGACAGCGCTGGGGCCAACGTCCTGACTTTC
-	-	13	TRBJ2-1	TRBV7-3	CASSLIHYNEQFF	TGTGCCAGCAGCTTAATACATTACAATGAGCAGTTCTTC
many	-	13	TRBJ2-3	TRBV12-3/TRBV12-4	CASSLSDRPTQYF	TGTGCCAGCAGTTTGTCGGACCGACCAACGCAGTATTTT
many	-	15	TRBJ2-3	TRBV6-1	CASSHVRGPTDTQYF	TGTGCCAGCAGCCACGTGCGGGGCCCGACAGATACGCAGTATTTT
-	-	14	TRBJ1-1	TRBV28	CASSLVPGNTEAFF	TGTGCCAGCAGTTTGGTCCCCGGGAACACTGAAGCTTTCTTT
few	TRBD2	18	TRBJ2-6	TRBV29-1	CSVPWGEGLTSGANVLTF	TGCAGCGTTCCATGGGGGGAGGGCCTAACCTCTGGGGCCAACGTCCTGACTTTC
-	-	14	TRBJ2-2	TRBV14	CASSQDVGTGELFF	TGTGCCAGCAGCCAGGACGTCGGCACCGGGGAGCTGTTTTTT
-	TRBD1	15	TRBJ1-2	TRBV7-9	CASSSTGGEFFGYTF	TGTGCCAGCAGCTCGACAGGGGGAGAGTTTTTCGGCTACACCTTC
many	TRBD2	14	TRBJ2-7	TRBV19	CASSTPSGPYEQYF	TGTGCCAGTAGTACACCTAGCGGGCCCTACGAGCAGTACTTC
many	TRBD1	15	TRBJ2-7	TRBV5-1	CASSLEGTASYEQYF	TGCGCCAGCAGCTTGGAGGGGACAGCGTCCTACGAGCAGTACTTC
-	-	12	TRBJ2-1	TRBV20-1	CSAILGGGEQFF	TGCAGTGCTATACTCGGAGGGGGTGAGCAGTTCTTC
-	TRBD1	13	TRBJ1-1	TRBV5-4	CASSDRGRTEAFF	TGTGCCAGCTCGGACAGGGGAAGGACTGAAGCTTTCTTT
-	TRBD1	11	TRBJ2-1	TRBV7-9	CASSSDRGQFF	TGTGCCAGCAGCTCGGACAGGGGGCAGTTCTTC
-	TRBD1	14	TRBJ1-5	TRBV6-1	CASSTGDVRVPQHF	TGTGCCAGCAGCACAGGGGACGTAAGAGTGCCCCAGCATTTT
many	TRBD2	15	TRBJ2-3	TRBV24-1	CATSDGGRAVDTQYF	TGTGCCACCAGTGATGGCGGGAGGGCCGTAGATACGCAGTATTTT
-	-	15	TRBJ2-5	TRBV6-2/TRBV6-3	CASTPTRPVQETQYF	TGTGCCAGCACCCCTACCCGTCCAGTTCAAGAGACCCAGTACTTC
few	-	12	TRBJ2-1	TRBV20-1	CSPLGVNNEQFF	TGCAGCCCACTTGGGGTAAACAATGAGCAGTTCTTC
-	-	16	TRBJ2-2	TRBV20-1	CSARDPGPTNTGELFF	TGCAGTGCTAGAGATCCCGGACCGACGAACACCGGGGAGCTGTTTTTT
many	-	13	TRBJ2-1	TRBV5-4	CASSEGLAPEQFF	TGTGCCAGCAGCGAAGGTCTTGCGCCTGAGCAGTTCTTC
many	-	15	TRBJ1-1	TRBV3-1	CASSHGTGSDTEAFF	TGTGCCAGCAGCCACGGTACAGGGTCCGACACTGAAGCTTTCTTT
many	-	16	TRBJ1-3	TRBV5-1	CASSSTGGYSGNTIYF	TGCGCCAGCAGCTCCACGGGAGGGTACTCTGGAAACACCATATATTTT
-	TRBD2	15	TRBJ2-1	TRBV20-1	CSAQGSSGIYNEQFF	TGCAGTGCCCAGGGCTCTAGCGGGATCTACAATGAGCAGTTCTTC
few	TRBD1	15	TRBJ2-2	TRBV28	CASNMGQPSAGELFF	TGTGCCAGCAACATGGGACAGCCCTCCGCGGGGGAGCTGTTTTTT
many	-	14	TRBJ2-5	TRBV20-1	CSANRLGQGETQYF	TGCAGTGCTAACCGATTAGGGCAGGGGGAGACCCAGTACTTC
few	TRBD2	16	TRBJ2-1	TRBV5-4	CASSLGSTSGYNEQFF	TGTGCCAGCAGCTTGGGGAGCACTAGCGGGTACAATGAGCAGTTCTTC
few	-	11	TRBJ2-1	TRBV7-2	CASRLVREQFF	TGTGCCAGCAGATTAGTTAGGGAACAGTTCTTC
-	-	14	TRBJ2-1	TRBV6-1	CASMIAGSYNEQFF	TGTGCCAGCATGATTGCGGGGTCCTACAATGAGCAGTTCTTC
many	-	15	TRBJ1-6	TRBV7-2	CASSPRDSNNSPLHF	TGTGCCAGCAGCCCCAGAGACAGCAATAATTCACCCCTCCACTTT
-	-	15	TRBJ2-1	TRBV20-1	CSAMPTGTYYNEQFF	TGCAGTGCTATGCCAACAGGGACGTACTACAATGAGCAGTTCTTC
-	-	16	TRBJ1-1	TRBV21-1	CASSKAHREMNTEAFF	TGTGCCAGCAGCAAGGCCCACAGGGAGATGAACACTGAAGCTTTCTTT
many	TRBD2	17	TRBJ2-7	TRBV20-1	CSARALIETGGFYEQYF	TGCAGTGCTAGAGCCCTGATCGAGACGGGAGGATTCTACGAGCAGTACTTC
-	-	14	TRBJ1-2	TRBV5-1	CASSLGDPQWGYTF	TGCGCCAGCAGCCTGGGGGACCCCCAATGGGGCTACACCTTC
-	TRBD2	12	TRBJ2-3	TRBV29-1	CSGGGVKDTQYF	TGCAGCGGGGGGGGTGTTAAAGATACGCAGTATTTT